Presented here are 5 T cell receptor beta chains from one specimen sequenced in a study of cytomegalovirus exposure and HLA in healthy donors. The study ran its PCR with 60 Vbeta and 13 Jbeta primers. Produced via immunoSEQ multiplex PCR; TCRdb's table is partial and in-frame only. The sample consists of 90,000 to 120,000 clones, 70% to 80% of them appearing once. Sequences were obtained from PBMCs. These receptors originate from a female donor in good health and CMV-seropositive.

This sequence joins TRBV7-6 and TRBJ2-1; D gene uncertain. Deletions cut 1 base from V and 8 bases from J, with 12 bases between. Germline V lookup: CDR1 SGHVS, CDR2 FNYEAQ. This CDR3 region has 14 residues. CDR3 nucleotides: TGTGCCAGCAGCTTAGACTCGGTAGCCTATGAGCAGTTCTTC. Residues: CASSLDSVAYEQFF.

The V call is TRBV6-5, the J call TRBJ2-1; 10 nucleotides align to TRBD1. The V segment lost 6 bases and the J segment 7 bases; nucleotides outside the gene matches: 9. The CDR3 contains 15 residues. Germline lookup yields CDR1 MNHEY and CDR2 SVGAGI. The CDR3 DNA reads TGTGCCAGCAGCCGCCCCGGGACAGGGGCAAATGAGCAGTTCTTC. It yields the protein CASSRPGTGANEQFF.

The CDR3, as DNA: TGCGCCAGCAGCCTTGGAGGGGGCGGCTTGAGCTCCTACGAGCAGTACTTC. Translating gives CASSLGGGGLSSYEQYF. The V gene is TRBV4-1, the J gene TRBJ2-7, with TRBD1 as a possible D gene (7 bases). This CDR3 contains 17 residues. The V end lost 4 bases, the J end lost 0 bases, and 19 bases lay between the germline ends. Germline V gives CDR1 MGHRA, CDR2 YSYEKL.

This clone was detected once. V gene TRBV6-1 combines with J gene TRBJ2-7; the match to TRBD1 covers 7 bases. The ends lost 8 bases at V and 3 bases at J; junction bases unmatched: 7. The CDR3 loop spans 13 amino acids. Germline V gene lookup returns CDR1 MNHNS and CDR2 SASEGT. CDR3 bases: TGTGCCAGCGGACTCGGACAGGTCTACGAGCAGTACTTC. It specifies CASGLGQVYEQYF.

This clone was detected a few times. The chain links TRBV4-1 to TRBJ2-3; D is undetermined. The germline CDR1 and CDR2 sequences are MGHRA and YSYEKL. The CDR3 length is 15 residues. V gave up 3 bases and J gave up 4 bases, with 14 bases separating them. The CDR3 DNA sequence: TGCGCCAGCAGCCAGGAAAGGCAGGTGGCAGATACGCAGTATTTT. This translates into CASSQERQVADTQYF.